The sequence of this T cell receptor (beta chain) was determined in a study of T cell repertoires in cytomegalovirus infection. Study observations and caveats: Based on cumulative public TCR beta family frequency, carriers of CMV plus the relevant HLA were identified.

This clonotype occurred many times. The antigen is unknown. V was pared by 5 bases and J by 3 bases, with 12 bases between. CDR3 length: 14 residues. The germline V gene encodes CDR1 SEHNR and CDR2 FQNEAQ (reference sequence). One entry per CDR3 protein, called by TCRdb with MiXCR from the reads. The profile shows about 600,000 distinct CDR3 sequences, roughly 26% of them singletons. The chain links TRBV7-9 to TRBJ2-3; the D is unclear. Specimen: CD8+ T cells from PBMCs. This clonotype was sampled from a human donor in good health (CMV status not recorded). Some clones in this sample may be carry-over from other donors' samples. Here the CDR3 reads CASSHGSGTDTQYF. CDR3 nucleotides: TGTGCCAGCAGCCACGGATCAGGTACAGATACGCAGTATTTT.